Below are 28 T cell receptor beta chains sequenced from a single sample in a study of blood T cells in healthy people across ages. With a J-beta primer mix and a sample-barcoded 5' primer, a second PCR ran about 7 to 11 cycles. Each CDR3 protein is one row after TCRdb ran MiXCR on the 5' RACE reads. Of about 680,000 distinct CDR3 sequences detected, about 52% appear once; the ten largest clones hold 25% to 35%. Sequencing was performed on blood. These receptors all come from a woman aged 60-75 years in good health.

The V call is TRBV20-1, the J call TRBJ1-1, with D unclear. Trimming pared 3 bases from V and 11 bases from J, leaving 10 bases between. Per the germline V gene, CDR1 is DFQATT and CDR2 is SNEGSKA (reference sequence). The CDR3 length is 10 residues. The CDR3 DNA reads TGCAGTGCTAGGACCCGGGAGGCTTTCTTT. Amino acid sequence: CSARTREAFF.

This chain uses TRBV27 with TRBJ1-1, with a tentative D call TRBD1 (5 bases). V was pared by 3 bases and J by 0 bases, with 8 bases between. Looked up from germline, CDR1 is MNHEY and CDR2 is SMNVEV (reference sequence). The CDR3 sequence is 14 residues long. The chain's CDR3 is CASSFREMNTEAFF. As DNA, the CDR3 is TGTGCCAGCAGTTTCAGGGAAATGAACACTGAAGCTTTCTTT.

The V gene is TRBV6-5, the J gene TRBJ1-1; no firm D call. V was pared by 2 bases and J by 1 base, with 5 bases between. Germline loops: CDR1 MNHEY, CDR2 SVGAGI. The CDR3 contains 13 residues. The CDR3 loop is CASSYIENTEAFF. In nucleotides, the CDR3 is TGTGCCAGCAGTTACATCGAGAACACTGAAGCTTTCTTT.

This chain links TRBV13 with TRBJ2-3; TRBD2 aligns across 7 bases. The CDR3 spans 15 residues. V gave up 3 bases and J gave up 0 bases; unmatched junction bases: 3. Germline V gene data show CDR1 as PRHDT and CDR2 as FYEKMQ (reference sequence). CDR3 bases: TGTGCCAGCAGCTTTATGCGGGGGAGCACAGATACGCAGTATTTT. This codes for CASSFMRGSTDTQYF.

This chain uses TRBV4-2 with TRBJ2-3; D gene ambiguous. Looked up from germline, CDR1 is LGHNA and CDR2 is YNFKEQ. This CDR3 has 15 amino acids. Trimming left V 0 bases short and J 2 bases short, with 9 bases between. The CDR3 sequence is CASSQDAINTDTQYF. The CDR3 region has the DNA TGTGCCAGCAGCCAAGATGCCATAAACACAGATACGCAGTATTTT.

The chain is built from TRBV9 and TRBJ1-1; 9 bases match TRBD1. The germline CDR1 and CDR2 sequences are SGDLS and YYNGEE. The junction had 14 bases not matched to a gene; V was cut back by 4 bases and J by 1 base. CDR3 length: 18 residues. The chain's CDR3 is CASSPLDRGEGKNTEAFF. The DNA of the CDR3 is TGTGCCAGCAGCCCTCTGGACAGGGGCGAGGGGAAGAACACTGAAGCTTTCTTT.

This clonotype was observed once. A much larger clone differs from this one at a single base, so this may be a read error. This rearrangement joins TRBV5-6 to TRBJ2-7, with D possibly called TRBD1 or TRBD2 (5 bases each). The CDR3 contains 16 residues. Germline V lookup: CDR1 SGHDT, CDR2 YYEEEE. V gave up 3 bases and J gave up 0 bases, with 16 bases separating them. The CDR3 reads CASSYGGRSSSYEQYF. The CDR3 bases are TGTGCCAGCAGCTATGGGGGAAGGTCCAGCTCCTACGAGCAGTACTTC. The full variable domain, completed using reference TRBV5-6 and TRBJ2-7, is DAGVTQSPTHLIKTRGQQVTLRCSPKSGHDTVSWYQQALGQGPQFIFQYYEEEERQRGNFPDRFSGHQFPNYSSELNVNALLLGDSALYLCASSYGGRSSSYEQYFGPGTRLTVT.

This clonotype appeared a single time. The V and J genes are TRBV5-1 and TRBJ2-1; 10 nucleotides match TRBD2. V lost 4 bases and J lost 3; bases outside the gene matches: 7. The CDR3 spans 16 residues. CDR1 is SGHRS and CDR2 is YFSETQ in the germline V gene. This CDR3 is CASSINPSGSYNEQFF. The CDR3 nucleotides read TGCGCCAGCAGCATCAACCCTAGCGGGAGCTACAATGAGCAGTTCTTC. Filled out from reference TRBV5-1 and TRBJ2-1, the complete variable domain reads KAGVTQTPRYLIKTRGQQVTLSCSPISGHRSVSWYQQTPGQGLQFLFEYFSETQRNKGNFPGRFSGRQFSNSRSEMNVSTLELGDSALYLCASSINPSGSYNEQFFGPGTRLTVL.

The V gene is TRBV3-1, the J gene TRBJ2-1; D ambiguous. V lost 1 base, J lost 11 bases, and 15 bases lay in between. CDR3 size: 14 residues. Germline V CDR1 and CDR2: LGHDT, YNNKEL (reference sequence). The CDR3 nucleotides are TGTGCCAGCAGCCAAGGAGGCGGCTGGAATCAGCAGTTCTTC. Translating it yields CASSQGGGWNQQFF.

This chain joins TRBV29-1 and TRBJ2-1; 8 positions match TRBD2. Germline assignment: CDR1 SQVTM and CDR2 ANQGSEA. The length of the CDR3 is 13 residues. Losses at the gene ends were 8 bases for V and 0 bases for J; bases not matched to a gene: 3. DNA for the CDR3: TGCAGCTTCGGGACTAGCTCCTACAATGAGCAGTTCTTC. Translated, it gives CSFGTSSYNEQFF.

The chain carries TRBV29-1 and TRBJ2-1; D is perhaps TRBD2 (5 bases). The J call could be wrong; TRBJ2-7 is a better fit for the DNA end. CDR1 is SQVTM and CDR2 is ANQGSEA in the germline V gene. This CDR3 is 13 amino acids long. CDR3 DNA: TGCAGCGTTGGGAGGAGCTCCTACAATGAGCAGTACTTC. It is translated as CSVGRSSYNEQYF.

This clonotype was observed many times. The chain recombines TRBV29-1 with TRBJ1-2, with 7 bases lining up with TRBD1. J lost 3 bases, V lost 7 bases, and 2 bases had no gene match. CDR1 and CDR2 (germline): SQVTM, ANQGSEA. The CDR3 length is 11 residues. The CDR3 here is CSAGTDYGYTF. The DNA for the CDR3 is TGCAGCGCCGGGACAGACTATGGCTACACCTTC.

The chain is built from TRBV24-1 and TRBJ2-5; D possibly corresponds to TRBD1 (7 bases). This CDR3 is 16 amino acids long. The V gene's germline CDR1 is KGHDR and CDR2 SFDVKD. V dropped 0 bases and J dropped 2 bases, with 12 bases sitting between them. The CDR3 coding sequence is TGTGCCACCAGTGATTTGAGGGCAGGGGGGCAAGAGACCCAGTACTTC. Amino acids: CATSDLRAGGQETQYF.

The V call is TRBV20-1, the J call TRBJ2-1; the D is unclear. Germline CDR1 and CDR2: DFQATT and SNEGSKA (reference sequence). The CDR3 consists of 12 residues. V dropped 3 bases and J dropped 10 bases, with 13 bases sitting between them. DNA of the CDR3: TGCAGTGCTAGGGTTCCCGTAAAGGAGCAGTTCTTC. Its protein product is CSARVPVKEQFF.

The chain links TRBV3-1 to TRBJ1-1; no clear D gene. Deletions cut 3 bases from V and 6 bases from J, with 14 bases between. CDR1 is LGHDT, CDR2 YNNKEL, per germline (reference sequence). The CDR3 contains 14 residues. CDR3 sequence reads: CASSHTGADAEAFF. In nucleotides, the CDR3 is TGTGCCAGCAGCCATACGGGAGCCGACGCTGAAGCTTTCTTT. Looking up the rest from reference TRBV3-1 and TRBJ1-1 gives the full variable domain: DTAVSQTPKYLVTQMGNDKSIKCEQNLGHDTMYWYKQDSKKFLKIMFSYNNKELIINETVPNRFSPKSPDKAHLNLHINSLELGDSAVYFCASSHTGADAEAFFGQGTRLTVV.

CDR3 loop: CASSLPPDRLRYEQYF. The CDR3, as DNA: TGTGCCAGCAGCCTACCCCCCGACAGGTTGAGGTACGAGCAGTACTTC. V usage is TRBV28 and J usage is TRBJ2-7; TRBD1 is a possible D gene (6 bases). V lost 6 bases to trimming and J lost 4 bases, with 22 bases between them. The CDR3 runs to 16 residues. Per the germline V gene, CDR1 is MDHEN and CDR2 is SYDVKM.

This chain links TRBV6-2 or TRBV6-3 with TRBJ2-1; 7 bases line up with TRBD2. Germline lookup yields CDR1 MNHEY and CDR2 SVGEGT. CDR3 length equals 14 residues. The trim removed 5 bases at V and 9 bases at J, leaving 10 bases unmatched. In DNA form, the CDR3 reads TGTGCCAGCAGTAAGTGGGAGGGCCGAAGTGAGCAGTTCTTC. Its translation: CASSKWEGRSEQFF.

As to this clonotype: At one of its ends the junction is not consistent with the germline gene, which may arise from a read error. The V and J genes are TRBV28 and TRBJ2-3; either TRBD1 or TRBD2 may supply D (5 bases each). CDR3 length equals 15 residues. Germline loops: CDR1 MDHEN, CDR2 SYDVKM. For the CDR3, the DNA is TGTGCCAGCAGTTTAGGGCGGGCTAGCACAGGTACGCAGTATTTT. Translating it yields CASSLGRASTGTQYF.

This chain uses TRBV12-3 or TRBV12-4 with TRBJ2-3, with TRBD2 matching over 10 bases. The trim removed 3 bases at V and 4 bases at J, leaving 16 bases unmatched. The CDR3 is made up of 19 amino acids. The CDR3 coding sequence is TGTGCCAGCAGTTTCGGGCGTTGGGCTAGCGGGAGTGTCCCAGATACGCAGTATTTT. This translates into CASSFGRWASGSVPDTQYF.

The rearrangement joins TRBV20-1 to TRBJ2-5; D possibly corresponds to TRBD1 (6 bases). The germline CDR1 and CDR2 sequences are DFQATT and SNEGSKA (reference sequence). Trimming pared 5 bases from V and 4 bases from J, leaving 20 bases between. The CDR3 sequence is 15 residues long. CDR3 sequence (DNA): TGCAGTGCTGAAGAGGCAGGGGTTCAAGGAGAGACCCAGTACTTC. This translates into CSAEEAGVQGETQYF.

CDR3 nucleotide sequence: TGCAGTACCAAACGGGGGCACGAGCAGTACTTC. Translating gives CSTKRGHEQYF. The V call is TRBV20-1, the J call TRBJ2-7; D could derive from TRBD1 or TRBD2 (6 bases each). Germline V gene data show CDR1 as DFQATT and CDR2 as SNEGSKA (reference sequence). The CDR3 sequence is 11 residues long. With 8 bases removed from V and 5 bases from J, the gap between germline ends came to 13 bases.

The chain combines TRBV7-3 with TRBJ2-3; D unresolved. V was clipped by 2 bases and J by 5 bases, with 17 bases between them. CDR3 length: 16 residues. The V gene's germline CDR1 is SGHTA and CDR2 FQGTGA. The CDR3 sequence: CASSLEASSGGDTQYF. Here the CDR3 DNA reads TGTGCCAGCAGCTTAGAAGCGAGTTCGGGCGGAGATACGCAGTATTTT.

The rearrangement joins TRBV27 to TRBJ2-7; possibly TRBD1 for D (6 bases). The CDR3 sequence is 12 residues long. The germline V and J ends were trimmed by 4 bases and 7 bases, with 11 bases remaining between them. Germline CDR1 reads MNHEY; CDR2 reads SMNVEV (reference sequence). The CDR3 spells CASSSHRVEQYF. The CDR3 region has the DNA TGTGCCAGCAGTTCGCACAGGGTGGAGCAGTACTTC.

This clonotype appeared a single time. V gene TRBV12-3 or TRBV12-4 combines with J gene TRBJ2-7, with D possibly being TRBD1 or TRBD2 (6 bases each). CDR3 size: 13 residues. V was clipped by 6 bases and J by 3 bases, with 12 bases between them. CDR3: CASSQGGHYEQYF. DNA of the CDR3: TGTGCCAGCAGCCAAGGGGGGCACTACGAGCAGTACTTC.

This clonotype was detected only a few times. The chain couples TRBV4-3 to TRBJ2-3; no clear D. Trimming removed 1 base at V and 4 bases at J, with 12 bases between. The CDR3 totals 15 residues. Germline V CDR1 and CDR2: LGHNA, YSLEER. CDR3 in amino acids: CASSQARSRADTQYF. CDR3 DNA sequence: TGCGCCAGCAGCCAAGCACGGAGCCGGGCAGATACGCAGTATTTT.

This clonotype was counted between two and nine times. The chain is built from TRBV6-2 or TRBV6-3 and TRBJ2-1, with 7 bases that match TRBD2. V gave up 0 bases and J gave up 7 bases; unmatched junction bases: 9. Germline CDR1 is MNHEY and CDR2 is SVGEGT. The CDR3 covers 16 residues. The CDR3 loop is CASSYSTAGRRNEQFF. In DNA, the CDR3 is TGTGCCAGCAGTTACTCGACAGCGGGAAGGCGAAATGAGCAGTTCTTC.

At least ten counts were recorded for this clonotype. The chain recombines TRBV12-3 or TRBV12-4 with TRBJ1-4; the D gene is possibly TRBD1 (6 bases). V dropped 1 base and J dropped 8 bases, with 29 bases sitting between them. This CDR3 spans 20 amino acids. CDR3 amino acids: CASSLGGPGSTRYKGEKLFF. CDR3 bases: TGTGCCAGCAGTTTAGGGGGGCCGGGATCGACGCGATACAAAGGGGAAAAACTGTTTTTT.

The CDR3 sequence: CAISGSGTSGTADTQYF. The CDR3 bases are TGTGCCATCAGTGGATCCGGGACTAGCGGGACCGCAGATACGCAGTATTTT. The rearrangement links TRBV10-3 to TRBJ2-3; 13 bases are a match to TRBD2. The ends lost 4 bases at V and 4 bases at J; junction bases unmatched: 8. The CDR3 consists of 17 residues. Germline loops: CDR1 ENHRY, CDR2 SYGVKD.